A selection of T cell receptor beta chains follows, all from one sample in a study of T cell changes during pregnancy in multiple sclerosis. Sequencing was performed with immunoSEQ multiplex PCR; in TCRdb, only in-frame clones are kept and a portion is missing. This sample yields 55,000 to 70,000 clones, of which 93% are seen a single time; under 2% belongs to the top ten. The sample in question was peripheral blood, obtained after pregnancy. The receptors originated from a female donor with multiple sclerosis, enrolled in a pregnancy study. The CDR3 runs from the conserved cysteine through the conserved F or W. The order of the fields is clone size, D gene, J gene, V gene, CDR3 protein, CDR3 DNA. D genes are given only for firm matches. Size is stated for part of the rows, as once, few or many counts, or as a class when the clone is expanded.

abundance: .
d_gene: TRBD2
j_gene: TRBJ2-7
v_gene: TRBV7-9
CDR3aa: CASSLGGTSDWEQYF
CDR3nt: TGTGCCAGCAGCTTAGGAGGGACTAGCGACTGGGAGCAGTACTTC

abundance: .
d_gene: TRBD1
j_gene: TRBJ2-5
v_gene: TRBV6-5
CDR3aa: CASSRGQVGTQYF
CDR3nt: TGTGCCAGCAGTCGAGGACAGGTCGGGACCCAGTACTTC

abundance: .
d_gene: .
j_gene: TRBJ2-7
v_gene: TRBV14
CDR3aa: CASSQGLRGPEQYF
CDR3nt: TGTGCCAGCAGCCAAGGTCTTCGCGGGCCCGAGCAGTACTTC

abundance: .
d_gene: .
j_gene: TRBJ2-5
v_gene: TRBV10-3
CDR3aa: CAIWGGASRETQYF
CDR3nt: TGTGCCATCTGGGGGGGGGCGAGTAGGGAGACCCAGTACTTC

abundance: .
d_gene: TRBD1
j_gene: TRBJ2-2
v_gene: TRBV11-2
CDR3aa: CASSRQGFNTGELFF
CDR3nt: TGTGCCAGCAGCAGACAGGGATTCAACACCGGGGAGCTGTTTTTT

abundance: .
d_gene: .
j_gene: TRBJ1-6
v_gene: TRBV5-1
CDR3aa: CASSLGSGSNSPLHF
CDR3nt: TGCGCCAGCAGCTTGGGGTCAGGGTCTAATTCACCCCTCCACTTT

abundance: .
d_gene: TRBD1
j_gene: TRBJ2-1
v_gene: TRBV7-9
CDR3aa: CASSLSRQGWFF
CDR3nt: TGTGCCAGCAGCCTATCCCGACAGGGTTGGTTCTTC

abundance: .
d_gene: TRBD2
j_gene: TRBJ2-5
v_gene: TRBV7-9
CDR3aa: CASSSRPGGSRETQYF
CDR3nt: TGTGCCAGCAGCTCCCGCCCTGGCGGGAGCAGGGAGACCCAGTACTTC

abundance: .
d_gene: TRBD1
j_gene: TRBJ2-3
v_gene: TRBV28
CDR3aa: CASSSRTGVRDTQYF
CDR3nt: TGTGCCAGCAGTTCCCGGACAGGGGTTCGCGATACGCAGTATTTT

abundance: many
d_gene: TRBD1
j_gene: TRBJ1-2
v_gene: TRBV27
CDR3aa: CASRGQAYGYTF
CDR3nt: TGTGCCAGCAGAGGACAGGCTTATGGCTACACCTTC

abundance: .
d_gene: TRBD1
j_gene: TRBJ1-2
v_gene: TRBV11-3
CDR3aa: CASSLPQGRCDYGYTF
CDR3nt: TGTGCCAGCAGCTTACCACAGGGGCGGTGTGACTATGGCTACACCTTC

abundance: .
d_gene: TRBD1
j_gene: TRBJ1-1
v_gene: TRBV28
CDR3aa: CASRAGTGARNTEAFF
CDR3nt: TGTGCCAGCAGAGCCGGGACAGGGGCTAGGAACACTGAAGCTTTCTTT

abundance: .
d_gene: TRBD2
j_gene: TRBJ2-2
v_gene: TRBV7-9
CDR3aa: CASSLGGGRAGTGELFF
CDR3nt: TGTGCCAGCAGCTTAGGAGGCGGGAGGGCCGGCACCGGGGAGCTGTTTTTT

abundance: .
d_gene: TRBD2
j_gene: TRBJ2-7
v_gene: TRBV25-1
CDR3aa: CASIRTSGSEQYF
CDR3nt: TGTGCCAGCATTCGGACTAGCGGGAGCGAGCAGTACTTC

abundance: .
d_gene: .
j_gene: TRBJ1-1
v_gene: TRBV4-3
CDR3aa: CASSQLRVTEAFF
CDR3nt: TGCGCCAGCAGCCAACTTCGAGTAACTGAAGCTTTCTTT

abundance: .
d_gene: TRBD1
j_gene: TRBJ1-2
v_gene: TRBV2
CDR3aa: CASSDAGGNYGYTF
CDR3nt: TGTGCCAGCAGTGATGCAGGGGGCAACTATGGCTACACCTTC

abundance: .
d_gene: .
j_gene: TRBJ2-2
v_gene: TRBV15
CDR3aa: CATSRVSGELFF
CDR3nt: TGTGCCACCAGCAGAGTATCCGGGGAGCTGTTTTTT

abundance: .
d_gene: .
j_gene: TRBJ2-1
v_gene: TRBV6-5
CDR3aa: CASSFGENINEQFF
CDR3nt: TGTGCCAGCAGTTTCGGGGAGAACATAAATGAGCAGTTCTTC

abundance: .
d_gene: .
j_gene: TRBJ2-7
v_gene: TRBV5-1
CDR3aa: CASSSGGASAVYEQYF
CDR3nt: TGCGCCAGCAGTAGTGGGGGGGCATCAGCCGTCTACGAGCAGTACTTC

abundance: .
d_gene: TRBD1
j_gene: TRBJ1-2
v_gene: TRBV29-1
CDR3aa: CSVDVTGGSNYGYTF
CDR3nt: TGCAGCGTTGATGTGACAGGGGGTTCTAACTATGGCTACACCTTC

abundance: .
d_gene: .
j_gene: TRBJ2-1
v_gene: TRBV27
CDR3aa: CASSFLAGREQFF
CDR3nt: TGTGCCAGCAGTTTCCTCGCCGGTCGCGAGCAGTTCTTC

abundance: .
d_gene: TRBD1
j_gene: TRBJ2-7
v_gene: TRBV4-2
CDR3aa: CASSQDGTGGSYEQYF
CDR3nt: TGTGCCAGCAGCCAAGATGGGACAGGGGGAAGCTACGAGCAGTACTTC

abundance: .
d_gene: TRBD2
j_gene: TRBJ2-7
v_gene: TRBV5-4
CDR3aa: CASSFLSGREKYEQYF
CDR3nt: TGTGCCAGCAGCTTCTTAAGCGGGAGGGAAAAGTACGAGCAGTACTTC

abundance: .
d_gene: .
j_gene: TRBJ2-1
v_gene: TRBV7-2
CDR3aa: CASSLPQLLSSYNEQFF
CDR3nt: TGTGCCAGCAGCTTACCGCAATTACTGAGCTCCTACAATGAGCAGTTCTTC

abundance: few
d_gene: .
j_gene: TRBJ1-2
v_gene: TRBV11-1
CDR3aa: CASSLLGGYGYTF
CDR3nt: TGTGCCAGCAGCTTATTGGGGGGCTATGGCTACACCTTC

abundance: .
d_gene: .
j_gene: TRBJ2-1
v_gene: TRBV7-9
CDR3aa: CASSLVAGIEQFF
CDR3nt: TGTGCCAGCAGCTTAGTGGCAGGCATTGAGCAGTTCTTC

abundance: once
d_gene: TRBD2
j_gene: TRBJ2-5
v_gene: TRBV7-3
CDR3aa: CASSPSKTSGRWETQYF
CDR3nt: TGTGCCAGCAGCCCATCTAAGACTAGCGGGAGATGGGAGACCCAGTACTTC

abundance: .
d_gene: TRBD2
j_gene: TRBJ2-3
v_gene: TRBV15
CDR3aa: CATSRVLAGTDTQYF
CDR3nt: TGTGCCACCAGCAGAGTACTAGCGGGAACAGATACGCAGTATTTT

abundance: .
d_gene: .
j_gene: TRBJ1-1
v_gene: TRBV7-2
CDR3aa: CASSREVYTEAFF
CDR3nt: TGTGCCAGCAGCCGAGAAGTTTACACTGAAGCTTTCTTT

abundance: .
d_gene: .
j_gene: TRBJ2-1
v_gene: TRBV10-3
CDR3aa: CAISESELSASNEQFF
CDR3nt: TGTGCCATCAGTGAGTCCGAACTATCTGCTAGCAATGAGCAGTTCTTC

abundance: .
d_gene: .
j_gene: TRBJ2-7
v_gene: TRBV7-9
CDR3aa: CASTGLARTYEQYF
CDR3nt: TGTGCCAGCACCGGGCTAGCGAGAACCTACGAGCAGTACTTC

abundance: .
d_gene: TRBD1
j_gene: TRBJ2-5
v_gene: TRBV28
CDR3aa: CASSSLGPRGPETQYF
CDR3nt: TGTGCCAGCAGTTCCCTCGGGCCCAGGGGGCCAGAGACCCAGTACTTC

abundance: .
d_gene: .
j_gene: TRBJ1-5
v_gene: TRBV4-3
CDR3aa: CASSQDIGEQPQHF
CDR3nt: TGCGCCAGCAGCCAAGATATCGGAGAGCAGCCCCAGCATTTT

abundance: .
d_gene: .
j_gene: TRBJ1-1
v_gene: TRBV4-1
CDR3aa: CASSQGLWRTEAFF
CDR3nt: TGCGCCAGCAGCCAAGGCCTTTGGCGGACTGAAGCTTTCTTT

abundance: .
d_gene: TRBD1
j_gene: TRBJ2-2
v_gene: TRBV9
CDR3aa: CASRPTGGTGASGELFF
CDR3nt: TGTGCCAGCAGACCAACTGGGGGGACAGGGGCCAGCGGGGAGCTGTTTTTT

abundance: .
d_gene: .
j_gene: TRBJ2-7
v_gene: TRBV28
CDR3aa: CASSPDPGRRYEQYF
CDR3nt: TGTGCCAGCAGCCCCGACCCGGGGAGGCGCTACGAGCAGTACTTC

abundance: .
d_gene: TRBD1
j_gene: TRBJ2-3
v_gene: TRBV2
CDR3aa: CASTGQGLTDTQYF
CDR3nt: TGTGCCAGCACGGGACAGGGTTTGACAGATACGCAGTATTTT

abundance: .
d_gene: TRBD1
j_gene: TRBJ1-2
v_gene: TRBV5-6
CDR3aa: CASSGTGAYGYTF
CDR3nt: TGTGCCAGCTCCGGGACAGGGGCGTATGGCTACACCTTC

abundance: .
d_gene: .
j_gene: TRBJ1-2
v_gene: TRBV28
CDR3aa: CASSFLAAGYTF
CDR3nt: TGTGCCAGCAGTTTTCTAGCAGCTGGCTACACCTTC

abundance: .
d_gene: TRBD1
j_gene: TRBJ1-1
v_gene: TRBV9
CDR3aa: CASSMIGGARVETEAFF
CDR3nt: TGTGCCAGCAGCATGATAGGGGGCGCCCGGGTCGAAACTGAAGCTTTCTTT

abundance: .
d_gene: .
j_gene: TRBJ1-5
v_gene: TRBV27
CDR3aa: CASSVLNNQPQHF
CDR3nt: TGTGCCAGCAGTGTTCTTAACAATCAGCCCCAGCATTTT

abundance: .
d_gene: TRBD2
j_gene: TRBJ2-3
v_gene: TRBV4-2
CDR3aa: CASSRLAGAPDTQYF
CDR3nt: TGTGCCAGCAGCCGACTAGCGGGAGCCCCAGATACGCAGTATTTT

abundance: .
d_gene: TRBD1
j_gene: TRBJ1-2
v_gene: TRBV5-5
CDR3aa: CASSSDEVGQDYGYTF
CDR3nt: TGTGCCAGCAGCTCAGATGAAGTGGGACAGGACTATGGCTACACCTTC

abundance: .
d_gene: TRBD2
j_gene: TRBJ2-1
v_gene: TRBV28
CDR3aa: CASDLAGGSDEQFF
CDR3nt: TGTGCCAGCGATTTAGCGGGGGGAAGCGATGAGCAGTTCTTC

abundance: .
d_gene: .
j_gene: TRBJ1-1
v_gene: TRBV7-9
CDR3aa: CASSSREWTDQAFF
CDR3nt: TGTGCCAGCAGCTCACGAGAGTGGACAGATCAAGCTTTCTTT

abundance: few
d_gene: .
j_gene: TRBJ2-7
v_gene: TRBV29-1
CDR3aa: CSVETSYEQYF
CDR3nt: TGCAGCGTTGAAACCAGCTACGAGCAGTACTTC

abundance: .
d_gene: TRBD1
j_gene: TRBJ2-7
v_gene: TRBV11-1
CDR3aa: CASSLAPTGGAAIYEQYF
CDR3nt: TGTGCCAGCAGCTTAGCCCCAACAGGGGGCGCCGCTATTTACGAGCAGTACTTC

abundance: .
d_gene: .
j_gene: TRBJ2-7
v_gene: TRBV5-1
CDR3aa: CASSTTGPGEPYEQYF
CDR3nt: TGCGCCAGCAGCACGACAGGCCCTGGGGAACCCTACGAGCAGTACTTC

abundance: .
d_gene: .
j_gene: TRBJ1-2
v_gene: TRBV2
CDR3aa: CASSEALRRYGYTF
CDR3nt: TGTGCCAGCAGTGAAGCGCTTCGGCGGTATGGCTACACCTTC

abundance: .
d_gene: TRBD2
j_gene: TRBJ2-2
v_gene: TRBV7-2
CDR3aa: CASSLARLAGGNTGELFF
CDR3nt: TGTGCCAGCAGCTTAGCTCGACTAGCGGGAGGTAACACCGGGGAGCTGTTTTTT

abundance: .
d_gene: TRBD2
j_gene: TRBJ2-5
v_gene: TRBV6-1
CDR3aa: CASSDRGSGRLVGTQYF
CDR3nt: TGTGCCAGCAGTGACAGGGGAAGCGGGAGGCTCGTGGGGACCCAGTACTTC

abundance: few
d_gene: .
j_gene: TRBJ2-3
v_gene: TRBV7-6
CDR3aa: CASSSQAIGTDTQYF
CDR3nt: TGTGCCAGCAGCTCGCAGGCGATCGGAACAGATACGCAGTATTTT

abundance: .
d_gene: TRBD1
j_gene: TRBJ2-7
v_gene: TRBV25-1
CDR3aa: CASRPRGQGAYEQYF
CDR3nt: TGTGCCAGCAGGCCCCGAGGACAGGGGGCATACGAGCAGTACTTC

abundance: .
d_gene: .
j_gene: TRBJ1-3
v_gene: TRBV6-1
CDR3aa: CASSARGGSSGNTIYF
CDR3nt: TGTGCCAGCAGTGCGCGTGGGGGCTCCTCTGGAAACACCATATATTTT

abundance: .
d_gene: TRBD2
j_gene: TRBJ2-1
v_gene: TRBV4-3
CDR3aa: CASSQETSRPYIFNNEQFF
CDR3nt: TGCGCCAGCAGCCAAGAGACTAGCAGGCCGTACATCTTTAACAATGAGCAGTTCTTC

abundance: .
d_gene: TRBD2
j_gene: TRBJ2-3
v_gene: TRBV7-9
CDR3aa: CASGGPEREIDTQYF
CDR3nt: TGTGCCAGCGGCGGCCCGGAGCGGGAAATAGATACGCAGTATTTT

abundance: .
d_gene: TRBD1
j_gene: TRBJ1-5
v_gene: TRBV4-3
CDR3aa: CASSQDWQGAGQPQHF
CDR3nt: TGCGCCAGCAGCCAAGATTGGCAGGGGGCTGGGCAGCCCCAGCATTTT